The rows below give T cell receptor beta chains drawn from one sample of a study of shared clonotypes between healthy human individuals. The method was immunoSEQ multiplex PCR; TCRdb's version includes in-frame clones alone and lacks a portion of them. The sample has some 1 million clones; roughly 80% are singletons. The sample comprised memory CD4+ T cells sorted from blood. All receptors derive from a man aged 18 to 30 in good health. Each CDR3 is given with its conserved first and last residue. The D gene is left open where the match is weak. Only part of the rows carry a size: once, few, many, or a class if the clone is expanded.

len,v_gene,j_gene,d_gene,abundance,CDR3nt,CDR3aa
15,TRBV6-6,TRBJ2-5,-,-,TGTGCCAGCAGCCCAGGGACTGGAATACAAGAGACCCAGTACTTC,CASSPGTGIQETQYF
13,TRBV6-1,TRBJ2-5,TRBD1,few,TGTGCCATCCGGGACAGGACCCAAGAGACCCAGTACTTC,CAIRDRTQETQYF
12,TRBV30,TRBJ2-1,TRBD1,-,TGTGCCTCAAGGACAGGGGGCGGGAGGCAGTTCTTC,CASRTGGGRQFF
13,TRBV5-1,TRBJ2-1,-,-,TGCGCCAGCAGCGAACCTGGTAGGAATGAGCAGTTCTTC,CASSEPGRNEQFF
13,TRBV6-1,TRBJ2-3,-,-,TGTGCCAGCAGGGAACCAGCCACAGATACGCAGTATTTT,CASREPATDTQYF
14,TRBV6-5,TRBJ1-5,-,few,TGTGCCAGCAGTTACTCCAGGGTAAAAAGGCCCCAGCATTTT,CASSYSRVKRPQHF
12,TRBV27,TRBJ1-2,-,-,TGTGCCAGCAGAGGACAGAACTATGGCTACACCTTC,CASRGQNYGYTF
16,TRBV14,TRBJ2-2,-,once,TGTGCCAGCAGCCAAGAGCGTCTGGAGAACACCGGGGAGCTGTTTTTT,CASSQERLENTGELFF
14,TRBV19,TRBJ1-5,-,-,TGTGCCAGTACCTCCAAAGGGGGAAATCAGCCCCAGCATTTT,CASTSKGGNQPQHF
15,TRBV5-4,TRBJ1-4,TRBD1,-,TGTGCCAGCAGCTTGCGGGGACAGGGGAGGGAAAAACTGTTTTTT,CASSLRGQGREKLFF
13,TRBV7-7,TRBJ2-1,-,once,TGTGCTAGCAGCCCACAGGGGGGGGGTGAGCAGTTCTTC,CASSPQGGGEQFF
14,TRBV9,TRBJ2-7,-,-,TGTGCCAGCAGCTCCACTAGTCCTTCGGGCGAGCAGTACTTC,CASSSTSPSGEQYF
15,TRBV13,TRBJ2-3,TRBD2,-,TGTGCCAGCAGCCGGGACTACACTAGCACAGATACGCAGTATTTT,CASSRDYTSTDTQYF
15,TRBV11-2,TRBJ2-1,TRBD1,-,TGTGCCAGCAGCTCCAACAGGGGGTCCTACAATGAGCAGTTCTTC,CASSSNRGSYNEQFF